This T cell receptor beta chain was captured by sequencing in a study of CD8 T cells in ankylosing spondylitis. This clonotype was recorded many times. The antigen is undetermined. In making TCR beta libraries, quantitative 5'-RACE with molecular barcodes was used. From the 5' RACE reads, TCRdb called clonotypes with MiXCR, one entry per CDR3 protein. Seen here are 40,000 or so distinct CDR3 sequences, approximately 3% observed once, and the top ten hold around 2.8%. Trimming cost V 4 bases and J 1 base, with 14 bases left between them. The germline CDR1 and CDR2 sequences are SGDLS and YYNGEE. The CDR3 sequence is 15 residues long. Study-wide results and limits: There was a TCR beta motif, made of fewer than 10 highly homologous variants, that appeared characteristic of ankylosing spondylitis blood.

The sequence was obtained from a male donor with ankylosing spondylitis or in good health (not recorded which). The rearrangement joins TRBV9 to TRBJ2-5; possibly TRBD2 for D (6 bases). Sequenced input: blood, either unsorted or a sorted T cell fraction (not recorded which). Written as DNA, the CDR3 is TGTGCCAGCAGCCCGTACCCCGGGAGCCAAGAGACCCAGTACTTC. Residues: CASSPYPGSQETQYF.